This T cell receptor (beta chain) was recovered during a study of PD-L1 blockade in urothelial cancer (dated by TCRdb to the late 2010s). About the study as a whole: All patients started therapy in about 2014 and received atezolizumab 1,200 mg intravenously every 3 weeks. About 90% of the 29 patients were males with bladder-origin urothelial cancer, and about 65% of the roughly 30 reported a prior smoking history. Durable clinical benefit was defined as a progression-free survival longer than 6 months, and TCR features were additionally tested against progression-free survival and overall survival. Some 30 patients had pretreatment blood TCR-seq, some 25 had at least one posttreatment blood collection, and some 25 had tumor TCR-seq. An ECOG performance status of 0 or 1 was recorded for the patients, and 0 to 3 prior chemotherapy regimens had been received by the patients. Blood samples gave a median of 141,255 T cells and approximately 81,000 unique TCRs, with a median clonality of approximately 0.08. Pretreatment tumor samples, along with matched peripheral blood collected serially before and after atezolizumab treatment, underwent TCR sequencing. Somatic, immune and clinical correlates of response to PD-L1 blockade with atezolizumab in urothelial cancer were the focus of an exploratory multi-omic analysis. About 10 patients achieved durable clinical benefit and some 21 did not. Blood samples were analyzed at two time points: 3 weeks after treatment start (second dose) and 6 weeks after treatment start. In the same patients, whole exome sequencing and RNA sequencing of pretreatment tumors were performed in addition to TCR sequencing.

The sample's time point label, in plain terms: peripheral blood 6 weeks after treatment start. A cohort of 30 or so patients with locally advanced or metastatic urothelial carcinoma, treated at Memorial Sloan Kettering on a trial protocol, was included. Peripheral blood mononuclear cells were collected pretreatment and during treatment, at between 1 and 8 total time points per patient. The Qiagen DNeasy Blood extraction kit was used to purify genomic DNA from total PBMCs and tumor samples. PBMCs were collected pretreatment and during treatment and were isolated and stored as previously described. Overall results and qualifications from the work: A pretreatment peripheral blood TCR clonality below the median was linked to improved progression-free and overall survival. Because the sample size was small (n ≈ 28) and many of the analyses were exploratory, the results are meant to be hypothesis-generating. Patients with durable benefit showed greater expansion of tumor-associated TCR clones in peripheral blood 3 weeks after starting treatment (n of about 20, p = 0.022).

The germline V gene specifies SNHLY as CDR1 and FYNNEI as CDR2. From the cysteine through the phenylalanine, the CDR3 covers 14 amino acids. Of the read, only the CDR3 DNA is kept; its 42 bases are in frame from base 1. V is shortened by 1 base, J by 6 bases, and the region joining them spans 13 bases. As regards this clone: Its antigen remains undetermined. Base qualities are not provided; no much larger clone lies one nucleotide away.

Synthetic TCR analog templates were spiked into each PCR so that absolute template abundance could be estimated from read counts. TCRbeta CDR3 regions were amplified from genomic DNA with bias-controlled V and J gene primers using the immunoSEQ assay. Sequencing of rearranged TCRbeta segments was performed at approximately 20X coverage. Processing in the source paper ran as follows. Sequencing errors were corrected by clustering, and CDR3s were annotated against IMGT so that V, D and J genes could be assigned. Downstream analyses used only productive TCRbeta rearrangements and left out out-of-frame or stop-codon sequences. Clonality was calculated as one minus the Shannon entropy normalized by the log of the number of unique productive sequences. Clones differing between time points or between blood and tumor were identified using Fisher's exact test with Benjamini-Hochberg correction, with an adjusted p below 0.01 applied as the threshold. Not all clones reach the TCRdb copy of this immuneACCESS table, which keeps in-frame sequences only. Checked studies attribute under half of the gap to unresolved V genes and leave the rest unexplained. The DNA gave D and trimming, while V, J and clone size come from that table. Here the sample has 100,000 to 150,000 clones; roughly 82% occur a single time. The ten largest clones add up to 2.4% of the sample.

The clonotype comes from a man between 45 and 60 years old with urothelial cancer. The chain couples TRBV2 to TRBJ2-7; confidence is insufficient to name the D gene. The sample in question was PBMCs, obtained around atezolizumab (anti-PD-L1) treatment. The sequenced DNA: TGTGCCAGCAGTGAAGGCCTCGAGGTTTCCGAGCAGTACTTC. It is translated as CASSEGLEVSEQYF.